Following are 27 T cell receptor beta chains from one sample sequenced in a study of response to subunit inactivated influenza vaccine. Via MiXCR, TCRdb re-called the RT-PCR reads, giving one row per CDR3 protein. The table includes about 540,000 distinct CDR3 sequences, approximately 20% detected once. Another study also made use of these data, one on T cells expressing NK-cell markers. That paper states: Production of TCR beta cDNA relied on 5'RACE template switching with UMIs.

Material: CD4+ T cells sorted from PBMCs, obtained 11 to 12 days after vaccination. The origin of the receptors is a man aged 50-59 years who received an inactivated influenza vaccine.

The rearrangement links TRBV11-2 to TRBJ2-3, with TRBD2 identical over 12 bases. This CDR3 is 18 amino acids long. With 3 bases clipped from V and 5 bases from J, the junction kept 12 bases outside the gene matches. Germline CDR1 reads SGHAT; CDR2 reads FQNNGV. CDR3 sequence reads: CASSFLGLAGSIGDTQYF. In nucleotides, the CDR3 is TGTGCCAGCAGCTTTCTCGGACTAGCGGGGTCCATCGGAGATACGCAGTATTTT.

The rearrangement uses TRBV20-1 and TRBJ2-3, with 15 nucleotides matching TRBD2. Germline CDR1 is DFQATT and CDR2 is SNEGSKA (reference sequence). Unmatched junction bases numbered 5, after V lost 6 bases and J lost 1 base. CDR3 length: 16 residues. CDR3 amino acids: CSAQGLAGGRTDTQYF. The CDR3 DNA is TGCAGTGCCCAGGGACTAGCGGGGGGACGCACAGATACGCAGTATTTT.

V gene TRBV29-1 combines with J gene TRBJ2-3; 12 bases agree with TRBD2. Germline values: CDR1 SQVTM, CDR2 ANQGSEA. The V and J ends lost 6 bases and 4 bases, in that order; junction bases with no gene match: 5. This CDR3 is built from 14 residues. The CDR3 loop is CSVSSGRGADTQYF. The DNA of the CDR3 is TGCAGCGTCTCTAGCGGGAGGGGCGCAGATACGCAGTATTTT.

This clonotype occurred a few times. The chain carries TRBV12-3 or TRBV12-4 and TRBJ2-3; D is ambiguous. The CDR3 contains 16 residues. V was trimmed by 6 bases and J by 4 bases, leaving 20 bases between them. CDR3: CASSGDEVSSPDTQYF. In DNA, the CDR3 is TGTGCCAGCAGCGGAGATGAGGTGTCTAGTCCAGATACGCAGTATTTT.

The rearrangement links TRBV12-3 or TRBV12-4 to TRBJ2-6; no reliable D call. The V end lost 7 bases, the J end lost 0 bases, and 7 bases lay between the germline ends. The CDR3 loop spans 14 amino acids. This chain's CDR3 is CASTLHSGANVLTF. The DNA of the CDR3 is TGTGCCAGCACCCTCCACTCTGGGGCCAACGTCCTGACTTTC.

This clonotype has just a few counts. The rearrangement joins TRBV7-2 to TRBJ1-2, with D possibly being TRBD1 (6 bases). Between the trimmed V and J ends, which lost 5 bases and 4 bases, there was a span of 11 bases. Germline V gene lookup returns CDR1 SGHTA and CDR2 FQGNSA. There are 13 residues in the CDR3. Here the CDR3 reads CASSPDSLYGYTF. CDR3 sequence (DNA): TGTGCCAGCAGCCCGGACAGCCTCTATGGCTACACCTTC.

The chain joins TRBV4-3 to TRBJ2-1, with D maybe TRBD2 (7 bases). The germline V gene has CDR1 LGHNA and CDR2 YSLEER. Trimming left V 0 bases short and J 0 bases short, with 12 bases between. CDR3 length equals 17 residues. The CDR3 region is CASSQEGGRSSYNEQFF. The DNA for the CDR3 is TGCGCCAGCAGCCAAGAGGGGGGGCGCTCCTCCTACAATGAGCAGTTCTTC.

In its sample, this clonotype was seen a few times. The gene calls are TRBV4-1 and TRBJ2-1, with 12 positions matching TRBD2. CDR1 is MGHRA, CDR2 YSYEKL, per germline. Trimming cost V 4 bases and J 6 bases; bases outside gene matches: 4. The CDR3 has 15 amino acids. CDR3 DNA: TGCGCCAGCAGCCGCCCGACTAGCGGGAGCAATGAGCAGTTCTTC. Its translation: CASSRPTSGSNEQFF.

The table lists this clonotype with many counts. The J gene is TRBJ2-4, the V gene TRBV7-2; D is unclear. Germline V gives CDR1 SGHTA, CDR2 FQGNSA. V lost 1 base to trimming and J lost 16 bases, with 14 bases between them. This CDR3 region has 12 residues. For the CDR3, the DNA is TGTGCCAGCAGCTTAGAACTGGGGATAATATACTTC. Its translation is CASSLELGIIYF.

A few counts support this clonotype. The rearrangement links TRBV10-3 to TRBJ2-2; TRBD1 agrees at 10 bases. With 11 bases clipped from V and 4 bases from J, the junction kept 10 bases outside the gene matches. CDR1 ENHRY and CDR2 SYGVKD come from the germline V gene. The CDR3 runs 15 residues. CDR3 amino acids: CAALEWTGGTGELFF. In DNA, the CDR3 is TGTGCCGCCCTCGAATGGACAGGGGGCACCGGGGAGCTGTTTTTT.

This clonotype was recorded a few times. The chain employs TRBV7-2 and TRBJ2-5; 8 bases line up with TRBD2. CDR3 length equals 14 residues. V was clipped by 4 bases and J by 9 bases; unmatched bases: 10. Germline V gives CDR1 SGHTA, CDR2 FQGNSA. The CDR3 region is CASSSTTRGGAQYF. The CDR3 region has the DNA TGTGCCAGCAGCTCAACCACACGGGGGGGTGCCCAGTACTTC.

This clonotype has only a few counts. This chain joins TRBV20-1 and TRBJ2-3, with no clear D. V was cut by 0 bases and J by 2 bases, with 12 bases left in between. CDR1 and CDR2 (germline): DFQATT, SNEGSKA (reference sequence). The CDR3 is made up of 15 amino acids. Here the CDR3 reads CSARDLRRNTDTQYF. For the CDR3, the DNA is TGCAGTGCTAGAGATCTGAGGCGCAACACAGATACGCAGTATTTT.

This clonotype was seen only once. The chain joins TRBV4-2 to TRBJ2-4; possible D gene TRBD1, 5 bases. V lost 0 bases, J lost 0 bases, and 6 bases lay in between. The CDR3 contains 15 residues. CDR1 LGHNA and CDR2 YNFKEQ come from the germline V gene. DNA for the CDR3: TGTGCCAGCAGCCAAGACAGGGAAGCCAAAAACATTCAGTACTTC. Protein: CASSQDREAKNIQYF.

The chain recombines TRBV12-3 or TRBV12-4 with TRBJ2-1; 9 bases map to TRBD2. The CDR3 length is 15 residues. The V and J ends lost 6 bases and 8 bases, in that order; junction bases with no gene match: 11. CDR3 bases: TGTGCCAGCAGGCCTCCCGCGGGGGGGCCCTATGAGCAGTTCTTC. It codes for CASRPPAGGPYEQFF.

The V gene is TRBV4-2, the J gene TRBJ2-4; D could derive from TRBD1 or TRBD2 (6 bases each). The germline CDR1 and CDR2 sequences are LGHNA and YNFKEQ. With 5 bases removed from V and 1 base from J, the gap between germline ends came to 18 bases. The CDR3 is made up of 17 amino acids. CDR3 sequence: CASSSQGWAGAKNIQYF. DNA of the CDR3: TGTGCCAGCAGCTCACAGGGTTGGGCGGGGGCCAAAAACATTCAGTACTTC.

In its sample, this clonotype was seen a few times. V is TRBV7-2 and J is TRBJ2-5; D call uncertain. The germline V and J ends were trimmed by 2 bases and 5 bases, with 6 bases remaining between them. Germline loops: CDR1 SGHTA, CDR2 FQGNSA. The CDR3 loop spans 12 amino acids. CDR3 in amino acids: CASSLMSETQYF. DNA of the CDR3: TGTGCCAGCAGCTTAATGAGCGAGACCCAGTACTTC.

This sequence joins TRBV7-2 and TRBJ2-2; TRBD2 matches 12 bases. The germline V gene encodes CDR1 SGHTA and CDR2 FQGNSA. The CDR3 runs 15 residues. J lost 7 bases, V lost 5 bases, and 5 bases had no gene match. CDR3 loop: CASSPSGRASGELFF. CDR3 sequence (DNA): TGTGCCAGCAGCCCTAGCGGGAGGGCTAGCGGGGAGCTGTTTTTT.

The chain carries TRBV6-2 or TRBV6-3 and TRBJ2-1; 12 bases line up with TRBD2. CDR3 length: 18 amino acids. CDR1 and CDR2 from the germline V gene are MNHEY and SVGEGT. With 6 bases clipped from V and 4 bases from J, the junction kept 13 bases outside the gene matches. The CDR3 nucleotides are TGTGCCAGCAGGACGACTAGCGGGAGATTAAGGGAATACAATGAGCAGTTCTTC. This gives the protein CASRTTSGRLREYNEQFF.

The rearrangement links TRBV5-1 to TRBJ1-2; TRBD1 aligns across 7 bases. The CDR3 consists of 15 residues. The germline gives CDR1 SGHRS, CDR2 YFSETQ. Germline trimming cut 4 bases from V and 2 bases from J; bases unmatched to any gene: 8. CDR3 nucleotide sequence: TGCGCCAGCAGCCCCCAAGCAGGGGGGAACTATGGCTACACCTTC. It encodes CASSPQAGGNYGYTF. The variable domain in full, with the rest retrieved from reference TRBV5-1 and TRBJ1-2, is KAGVTQTPRYLIKTRGQQVTLSCSPISGHRSVSWYQQTPGQGLQFLFEYFSETQRNKGNFPGRFSGRQFSNSRSEMNVSTLELGDSALYLCASSPQAGGNYGYTFGSGTRLTVV.

This clonotype was observed a single time. J is TRBJ1-1 and V is TRBV12-3 or TRBV12-4; 12 bases fit TRBD1. Trimming took 7 bases from V and 4 from J; bases not matched to a gene: 10. The CDR3 is 16 amino acids. CDR3 in amino acids: CASTPLGQGAFTEAFF. CDR3 nucleotides: TGTGCCAGCACCCCGCTGGGACAGGGGGCGTTCACTGAAGCTTTCTTT.

This clonotype was observed a few times. The chain is built from TRBV5-4 and TRBJ2-6, with unresolved D. V was clipped by 1 base and J by 1 base, with 12 bases between them. Germline assignment: CDR1 SGHNT and CDR2 YYREEE (reference sequence). The CDR3 has 17 residues. The CDR3 region has the DNA TGTGCCAGCAGCTTGTTACACAGTGGGTCTGGGGCCAACGTCCTGACTTTC. Its translation is CASSLLHSGSGANVLTF.

This chain uses TRBV23-1 with TRBJ2-7; D unresolved. TRBV23-1 is identified as an open reading frame with a role that is uncertain. The V gene lost 3 bases and the J gene lost 0 bases, with 18 bases spanning the gap. This CDR3 contains 17 residues. The CDR3 loop reads CASSHSGGSPSSYEQYF. In nucleotides, the CDR3 is TGCGCCAGCAGTCACTCGGGTGGGTCCCCAAGCTCCTACGAGCAGTACTTC.

The J gene is TRBJ1-1, the V gene TRBV25-1; D is ambiguous. From germline, CDR1 is MGHDK and CDR2 SYGVNS. V gave up 7 bases and J gave up 0 bases, with 9 bases separating them. The CDR3 contains 13 residues. The CDR3 coding sequence is TGTGCCAGCACCACACTGATGAACACTGAAGCTTTCTTT. This gives the protein CASTTLMNTEAFF.

The V and J genes are TRBV20-1 and TRBJ2-1; D not certain. This CDR3 is 12 amino acids long. The germline CDR1 and CDR2 sequences are DFQATT and SNEGSKA (reference sequence). V dropped 1 base and J dropped 7 bases, with 8 bases sitting between them. CDR3 nucleotide sequence: TGCAGTGCTAGAGTGATGGGGAATGAGCAGTTCTTC. As protein: CSARVMGNEQFF.

This clonotype was seen more than once but under ten times. The CDR3 loop reads CASSIGTGGASGNTIYF. CDR3 coding DNA: TGTGCCAGCAGCATTGGGACAGGGGGCGCGTCTGGAAACACCATATATTTT. This chain uses TRBV7-9 with TRBJ1-3; the match to TRBD1 covers 12 bases. The trim removed 5 bases at V and 1 base at J, leaving 6 bases unmatched. CDR1 and CDR2 (germline): SEHNR, FQNEAQ (reference sequence). The CDR3 spans 17 residues. The full variable domain, rest sourced from reference TRBV7-9 and TRBJ1-3, is DTGVSQNPRHKITKRGQNVTFRCDPISEHNRLYWYRQTLGQGPEFLTYFQNEAQLEKSRLLSDRFSAERPKGSFSTLEIQRTEQGDSAMYLCASSIGTGGASGNTIYFGEGSWLTVV.

This sequence joins TRBV20-1 and TRBJ2-7; 11 nucleotides align to TRBD1. Per the germline V gene, CDR1 is DFQATT and CDR2 is SNEGSKA (reference sequence). Losses at the gene ends were 5 bases for V and 5 bases for J; bases not matched to a gene: 5. The CDR3 totals 13 residues. CDR3 loop: CSAGGQGVHEQYF. The CDR3 region has the DNA TGCAGTGCTGGGGGACAGGGGGTCCACGAGCAGTACTTC.

This chain uses TRBV5-1 with TRBJ2-1, with no clear D. Trimming cost V 1 base and J 7 bases, with 12 bases left between them. The CDR3 consists of 14 residues. Germline V CDR1 and CDR2: SGHRS, YFSETQ. CDR3 coding DNA: TGCGCCAGCAGCTTGTTGGGGTTTGGGAATGAGCAGTTCTTC. This translates into CASSLLGFGNEQFF. The full variable domain, its missing parts supplied by reference TRBV5-1 and TRBJ2-1, is KAGVTQTPRYLIKTRGQQVTLSCSPISGHRSVSWYQQTPGQGLQFLFEYFSETQRNKGNFPGRFSGRQFSNSRSEMNVSTLELGDSALYLCASSLLGFGNEQFFGPGTRLTVL.